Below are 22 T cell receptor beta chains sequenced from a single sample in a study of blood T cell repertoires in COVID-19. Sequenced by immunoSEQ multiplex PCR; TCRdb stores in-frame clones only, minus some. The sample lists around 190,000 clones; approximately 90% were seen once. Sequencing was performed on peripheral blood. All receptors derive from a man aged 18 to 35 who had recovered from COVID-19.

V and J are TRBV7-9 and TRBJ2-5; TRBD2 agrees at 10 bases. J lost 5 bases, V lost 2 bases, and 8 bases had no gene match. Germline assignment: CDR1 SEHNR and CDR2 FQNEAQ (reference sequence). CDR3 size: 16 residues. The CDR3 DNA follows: TGTGCCAGCAGCTTAACTAGCGGGAAGGGCAGGGAGACCCAGTACTTC. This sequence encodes CASSLTSGKGRETQYF.

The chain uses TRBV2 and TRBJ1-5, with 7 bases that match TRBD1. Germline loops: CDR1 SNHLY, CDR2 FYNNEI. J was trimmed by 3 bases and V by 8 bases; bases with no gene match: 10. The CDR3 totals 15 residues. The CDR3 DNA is TGTGCCAGCTCGGGGGGGGGACAGCTCAATCAGCCCCAGCATTTT. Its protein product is CASSGGGQLNQPQHF.

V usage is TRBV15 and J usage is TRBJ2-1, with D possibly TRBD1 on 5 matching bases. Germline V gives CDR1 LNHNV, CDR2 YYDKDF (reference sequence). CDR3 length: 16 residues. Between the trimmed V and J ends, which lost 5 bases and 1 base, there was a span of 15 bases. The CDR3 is CATSEVGHMSYNEQFF. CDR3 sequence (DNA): TGTGCCACCAGCGAGGTTGGACATATGTCCTACAATGAGCAGTTCTTC.

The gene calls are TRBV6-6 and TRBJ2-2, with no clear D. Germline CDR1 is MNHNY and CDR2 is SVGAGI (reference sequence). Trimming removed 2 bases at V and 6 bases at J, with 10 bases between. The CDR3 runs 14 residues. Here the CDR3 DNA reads TGTGCCAGCAGTTACCGGGTGGCGGCCGGGGAGCTGTTTTTT. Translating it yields CASSYRVAAGELFF.

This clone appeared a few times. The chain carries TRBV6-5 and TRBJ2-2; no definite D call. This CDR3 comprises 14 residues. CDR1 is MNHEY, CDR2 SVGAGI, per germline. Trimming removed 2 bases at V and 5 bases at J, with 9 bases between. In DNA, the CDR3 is TGTGCCAGCAGTTACGTCGAGACTACCGGGGAGCTGTTTTTT. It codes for CASSYVETTGELFF.

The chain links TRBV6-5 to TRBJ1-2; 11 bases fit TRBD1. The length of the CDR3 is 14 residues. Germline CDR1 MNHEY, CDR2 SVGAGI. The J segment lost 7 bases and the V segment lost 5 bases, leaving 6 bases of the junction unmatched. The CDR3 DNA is TGTGCCAGCAGTACGGGACAGGGGGGTAGTGGCTACACCTTC. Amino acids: CASSTGQGGSGYTF.

The CDR3 region is CASSLDVGSPEAFF. The CDR3 DNA sequence: TGCGCCAGCAGCCTAGACGTTGGGTCCCCCGAAGCTTTCTTT. The chain joins TRBV5-1 to TRBJ1-1; D is ambiguous. CDR1 is SGHRS and CDR2 is YFSETQ in the germline V gene. The CDR3 is made up of 14 amino acids. Trimming took off 4 bases at V and 8 bases at J, with 18 bases between the two ends.

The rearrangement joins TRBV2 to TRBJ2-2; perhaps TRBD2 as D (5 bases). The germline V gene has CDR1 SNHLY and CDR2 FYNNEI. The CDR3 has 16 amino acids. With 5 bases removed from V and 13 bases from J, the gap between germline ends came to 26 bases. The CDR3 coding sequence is TGTGCCAGCAGTCTCCCGGGGAAGGAGAGGGAGTTTCGGCTGTTTTTT. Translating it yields CASSLPGKEREFRLFF.

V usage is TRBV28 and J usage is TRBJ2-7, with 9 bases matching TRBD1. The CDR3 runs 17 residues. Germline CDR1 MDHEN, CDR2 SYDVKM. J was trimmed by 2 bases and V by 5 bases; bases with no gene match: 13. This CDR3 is CASSPFTLRDRAYEQYF. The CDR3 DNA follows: TGTGCCAGCAGTCCCTTTACGCTCCGGGACAGGGCCTACGAGCAGTACTTC.

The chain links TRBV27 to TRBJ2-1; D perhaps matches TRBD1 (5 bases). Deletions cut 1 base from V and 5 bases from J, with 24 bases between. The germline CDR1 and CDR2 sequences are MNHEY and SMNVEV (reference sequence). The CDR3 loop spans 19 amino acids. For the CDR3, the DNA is TGTGCCAGCAGTTTATATTCGGTCGGCATCAGGGAATCCCACAATGAGCAGTTCTTC. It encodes CASSLYSVGIRESHNEQFF.

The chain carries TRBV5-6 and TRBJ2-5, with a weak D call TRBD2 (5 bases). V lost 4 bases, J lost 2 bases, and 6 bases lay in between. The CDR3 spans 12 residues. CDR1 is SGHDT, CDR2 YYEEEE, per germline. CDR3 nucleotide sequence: TGTGCCAGCAGCGGGAGTCAAGAGACCCAGTACTTC. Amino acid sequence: CASSGSQETQYF. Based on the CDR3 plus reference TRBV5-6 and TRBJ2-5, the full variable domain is DAGVTQSPTHLIKTRGQQVTLRCSPKSGHDTVSWYQQALGQGPQFIFQYYEEEERQRGNFPDRFSGHQFPNYSSELNVNALLLGDSALYLCASSGSQETQYFGPGTRLLVL.

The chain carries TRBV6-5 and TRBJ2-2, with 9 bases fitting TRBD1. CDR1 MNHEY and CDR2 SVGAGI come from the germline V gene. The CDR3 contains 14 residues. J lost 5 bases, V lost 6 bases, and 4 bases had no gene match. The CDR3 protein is CASRKDRGTGELFF. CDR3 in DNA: TGTGCCAGCAGAAAGGACAGGGGTACCGGGGAGCTGTTTTTT.

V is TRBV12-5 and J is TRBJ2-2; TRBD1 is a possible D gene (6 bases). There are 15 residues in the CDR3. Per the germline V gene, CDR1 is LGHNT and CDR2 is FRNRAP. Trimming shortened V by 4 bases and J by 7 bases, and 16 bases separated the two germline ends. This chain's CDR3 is CASGSTGTRRGELFF. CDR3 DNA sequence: TGTGCTAGTGGTTCCACCGGGACACGTCGCGGGGAGCTGTTTTTT. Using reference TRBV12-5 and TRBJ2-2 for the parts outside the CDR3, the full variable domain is DARVTQTPRHKVTEMGQEVTMRCQPILGHNTVFWYRQTMMQGLELLAYFRNRAPLDDSGMPKDRFSAEMPDATLATLKIQPSEPRDSAVYFCASGSTGTRRGELFFGEGSRLTVL.

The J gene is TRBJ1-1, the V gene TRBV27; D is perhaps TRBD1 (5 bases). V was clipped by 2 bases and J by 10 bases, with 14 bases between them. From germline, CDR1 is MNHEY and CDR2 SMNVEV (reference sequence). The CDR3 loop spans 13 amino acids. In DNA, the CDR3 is TGTGCCAGCAGTTTAAGTCCCAGGGAGGGAGCTTTCTTT. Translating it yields CASSLSPREGAFF.

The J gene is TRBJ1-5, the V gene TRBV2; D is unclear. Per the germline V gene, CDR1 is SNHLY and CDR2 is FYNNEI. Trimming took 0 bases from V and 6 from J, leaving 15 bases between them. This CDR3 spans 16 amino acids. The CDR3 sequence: CASSEALRGGSQPQHF. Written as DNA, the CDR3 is TGTGCCAGCAGTGAAGCGCTTCGGGGAGGGAGTCAGCCCCAGCATTTT. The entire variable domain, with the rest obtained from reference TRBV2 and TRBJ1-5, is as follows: EPEVTQTPSHQVTQMGQEVILRCVPISNHLYFYWYRQILGQKVEFLVSFYNNEISEKSEIFDDQFSVERPDGSNFTLKIRSTKLEDSAMYFCASSEALRGGSQPQHFGDGTRLSIL.

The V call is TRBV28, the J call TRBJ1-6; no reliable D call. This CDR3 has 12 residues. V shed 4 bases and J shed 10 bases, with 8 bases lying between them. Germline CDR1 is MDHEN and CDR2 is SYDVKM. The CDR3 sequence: CASSSEGSPLHF. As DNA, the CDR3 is TGTGCCAGCAGTTCCGAGGGCTCACCCCTCCACTTT. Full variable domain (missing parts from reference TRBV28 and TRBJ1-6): DVKVTQSSRYLVKRTGEKVFLECVQDMDHENMFWYRQDPGLGLRLIYFSYDVKMKEKGDIPEGYSVSREKKERFSLILESASTNQTSMYLCASSSEGSPLHFGNGTRLTVT.

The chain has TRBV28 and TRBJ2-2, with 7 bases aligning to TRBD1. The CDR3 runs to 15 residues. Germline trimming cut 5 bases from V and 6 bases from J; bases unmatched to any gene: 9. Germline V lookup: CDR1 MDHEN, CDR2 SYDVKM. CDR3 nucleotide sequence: TGTGCCAGCAGTCGGGGAACAGGGGCCCCCGGGGAGCTGTTTTTT. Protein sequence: CASSRGTGAPGELFF.

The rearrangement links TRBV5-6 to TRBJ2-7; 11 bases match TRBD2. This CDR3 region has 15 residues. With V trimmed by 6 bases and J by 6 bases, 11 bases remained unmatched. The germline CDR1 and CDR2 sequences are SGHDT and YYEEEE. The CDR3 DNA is TGTGCCAGCACCCTCACTAGCGGGAGATTGAGCGAGCAGTACTTC. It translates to CASTLTSGRLSEQYF.

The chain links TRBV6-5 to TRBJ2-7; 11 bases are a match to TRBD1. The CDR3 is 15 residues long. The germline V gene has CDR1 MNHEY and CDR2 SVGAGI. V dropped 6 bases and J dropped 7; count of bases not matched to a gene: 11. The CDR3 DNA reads TGTGCCAGCAGGGGGACAGGGGGAGGGTTTGGGGAGCAGTACTTC. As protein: CASRGTGGGFGEQYF.

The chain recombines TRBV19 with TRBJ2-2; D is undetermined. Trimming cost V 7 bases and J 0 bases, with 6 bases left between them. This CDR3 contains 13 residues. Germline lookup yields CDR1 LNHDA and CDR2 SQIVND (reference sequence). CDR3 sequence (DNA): TGTGCCAGTAAACCTACGAACACCGGGGAGCTGTTTTTT. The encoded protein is CASKPTNTGELFF.

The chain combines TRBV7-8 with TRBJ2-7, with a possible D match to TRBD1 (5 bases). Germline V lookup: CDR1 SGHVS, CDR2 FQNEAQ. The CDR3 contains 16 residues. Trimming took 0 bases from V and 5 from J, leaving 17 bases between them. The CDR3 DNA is TGTGCCAGCAGCTTAGCGAACCAGGGAATCCCCCACGAGCAGTACTTC. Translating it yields CASSLANQGIPHEQYF.

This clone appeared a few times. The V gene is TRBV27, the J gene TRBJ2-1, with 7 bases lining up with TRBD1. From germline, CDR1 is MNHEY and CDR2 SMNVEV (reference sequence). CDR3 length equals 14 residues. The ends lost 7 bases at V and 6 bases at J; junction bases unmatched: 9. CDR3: CASTPTGIFNEQFF. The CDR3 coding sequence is TGTGCCAGCACCCCGACAGGGATATTCAATGAGCAGTTCTTC.